Each of the 31 T cell receptor beta chains below was sequenced from the same sample in a study of blood T cells in healthy people across ages. Through a sample-barcoded 5' primer and a J-beta primer mix, a second PCR was run for roughly 7 to 11 cycles. One entry per CDR3 protein results from TCRdb running MiXCR on the 5' RACE reads. The table has about 1,000,000 distinct CDR3 sequences, over 35% seen once. The specimen was blood. These receptors were obtained from an older woman in good health.

This clonotype showed up just a few times. The J gene is TRBJ1-5, the V gene TRBV20-1; weak D call: TRBD1 (6 bases). The V end lost 4 bases, the J end lost 1 base, and 8 bases lay between the germline ends. Germline V gives CDR1 DFQATT, CDR2 SNEGSKA (reference sequence). CDR3 length equals 13 residues. In DNA, the CDR3 is TGCAGTGCTATACAGGGAAGCAATCAGCCCCAGCATTTT. Translated: CSAIQGSNQPQHF.

The chain links TRBV7-8 to TRBJ2-7; possibly TRBD1 for D (6 bases). The CDR3 is 17 residues long. Trimming left V 4 bases short and J 3 bases short, with 22 bases between. Per germline, CDR1 SGHVS and CDR2 FQNEAQ. In nucleotides, the CDR3 is TGTGCCAGCAGCTCCGACTGGGACAAAACCTTTTTCTACGAGCAGTACTTC. This translates into CASSSDWDKTFFYEQYF. The full variable domain, completed using reference TRBV7-8 and TRBJ2-7, is GAGVSQSPRYKVAKRGQDVALRCDPISGHVSLFWYQQALGQGPEFLTYFQNEAQLDKSGLPSDRFFAERPEGSVSTLKIQRTQQEDSAVYLCASSSDWDKTFFYEQYFGPGTRLTVT.

This sequence joins TRBV6-6 and TRBJ1-5; unclear D gene. This CDR3 is 17 amino acids long. V lost 1 base and J 0 bases, leaving 13 bases between the germline ends. Germline values: CDR1 MNHNY, CDR2 SVGAGI (reference sequence). The CDR3: CASSYLVWGDSNQPQHF. The CDR3 DNA sequence: TGTGCCAGCAGTTACTTAGTCTGGGGTGATAGCAATCAGCCCCAGCATTTT.

This chain's CDR3 is CASRLRQGLAEAFF. CDR3 nucleotide sequence: TGTGCCAGCAGGCTAAGACAGGGTTTGGCTGAAGCTTTCTTT. The rearrangement uses TRBV3-1 and TRBJ1-1; 7 nucleotides agree with TRBD1. V shed 6 bases and J 6 bases; nucleotides not matched to a gene: 10. This CDR3 region has 14 residues. The V gene's germline CDR1 is LGHDT and CDR2 YNNKEL (reference sequence).

This sequence joins TRBV9 and TRBJ2-1, with D tentatively TRBD1 (5 bases). The germline V gene encodes CDR1 SGDLS and CDR2 YYNGEE. V was trimmed by 2 bases and J by 6 bases, leaving 15 bases between them. The CDR3 extends over 15 amino acids. CDR3 loop: CASSVGPRQGNEQFF. The CDR3 DNA sequence: TGTGCCAGCAGCGTGGGGCCCCGACAAGGCAATGAGCAGTTCTTC.

J is TRBJ2-7 and V is TRBV20-1, with TRBD1 identical over 7 bases. This CDR3 contains 15 residues. The V gene's germline CDR1 is DFQATT and CDR2 SNEGSKA (reference sequence). J was trimmed by 4 bases and V by 0 bases; bases with no gene match: 9. CDR3 in amino acids: CSARDRQGFRYEQYF. The CDR3 region has the DNA TGCAGTGCTAGAGATCGACAGGGTTTTAGGTACGAGCAGTACTTC.

This clonotype was counted a few times. The genes are TRBV5-5 and TRBJ2-3, with 7 bases identical to TRBD1. Germline V gives CDR1 SGHKS, CDR2 YYEKEE (reference sequence). V dropped 1 base and J dropped 0; count of bases not matched to a gene: 5. The CDR3 is 16 residues long. In DNA form, the CDR3 reads TGTGCCAGCAGCTTGCGACAGGGTGGGAGCACAGATACGCAGTATTTT. Amino acid sequence: CASSLRQGGSTDTQYF.

This clonotype was observed a handful of times. This chain connects TRBV5-1 to TRBJ2-7, with 8 bases matching TRBD2. CDR1 is SGHRS, CDR2 YFSETQ, per germline. V lost 4 bases and J lost 2; bases outside the gene matches: 8. The CDR3 is 15 amino acids. The CDR3 protein is CASSLTTSGAYEQYF. In nucleotides, the CDR3 is TGCGCCAGCAGCCTCACCACTAGCGGAGCCTACGAGCAGTACTTC. The variable domain in full, with the rest retrieved from reference TRBV5-1 and TRBJ2-7, is KAGVTQTPRYLIKTRGQQVTLSCSPISGHRSVSWYQQTPGQGLQFLFEYFSETQRNKGNFPGRFSGRQFSNSRSEMNVSTLELGDSALYLCASSLTTSGAYEQYFGPGTRLTVT.

This chain connects TRBV27 to TRBJ2-1, with a weak D call TRBD1 (5 bases). Germline V gene lookup returns CDR1 MNHEY and CDR2 SMNVEV (reference sequence). Trimming removed 0 bases at V and 5 bases at J, with 14 bases between. The CDR3 is made up of 16 amino acids. Here the CDR3 reads CASSLSISGWHNEQFF. The CDR3 nucleotides read TGTGCCAGCAGTTTATCGATTTCAGGGTGGCACAATGAGCAGTTCTTC.

In this sample, this clonotype turned up a few times. This sequence joins TRBV6-5 and TRBJ2-6, with D possibly TRBD1 on 6 matching bases. Germline V CDR1 and CDR2: MNHEY, SVGAGI. This CDR3 spans 17 amino acids. V lost 8 bases and J lost 0, with 17 bases in between. This CDR3 reads CASVFFGQISGANVLTF. For the CDR3, the DNA is TGTGCCAGCGTTTTCTTCGGACAGATCTCTGGGGCCAACGTCCTGACTTTC.

The chain links TRBV28 to TRBJ1-2, with a weak D call TRBD1 (6 bases). Germline-derived CDR1 and CDR2 are MDHEN and SYDVKM. CDR3 length equals 14 residues. V was shortened by 5 bases and J by 0 bases, with 10 bases between the two germline ends. The CDR3 here is CASSVDRPNYGYTF. CDR3 DNA: TGTGCCAGCAGTGTAGACAGGCCTAACTATGGCTACACCTTC.

This CDR3 is CASMGTSSQNEQFF. The CDR3 DNA reads as TGTGCCAGCATGGGGACTAGCTCCCAAAATGAGCAGTTCTTC. The chain couples TRBV7-9 to TRBJ2-1; 9 bases agree with TRBD2. V dropped 7 bases and J dropped 7; count of bases not matched to a gene: 8. The CDR3 extends over 14 amino acids. CDR1 SEHNR and CDR2 FQNEAQ come from the germline V gene (reference sequence).

The genes are TRBV5-1 and TRBJ2-5; TRBD2 matches 11 bases. Gene TRBJ2-7 matches the end of the DNA better, so the J call may be wrong. The CDR3 is 14 amino acids. CDR1 is SGHRS and CDR2 is YFSETQ in the germline V gene. The DNA of the CDR3 is TGCGCCAGCAGCCTGACTAGCGGGATAACCGAGCAGTACTTC. Its protein product is CASSLTSGITEQYF.

As for this clonotype: A junction end diverges from the germline sequence, so it may reflect a read error. The rearrangement links TRBV28 to TRBJ2-5; D perhaps matches TRBD1 (6 bases). Germline lookup yields CDR1 MDHEN and CDR2 SYDVKM. CDR3 length: 16 amino acids. The CDR3 reads CACSSSRATGRETQYF. CDR3 DNA: TGTGCCTGCAGTTCGTCCCGGGCAACAGGGAGAGAGACCCAGTACTTC.

This clonotype was seen repeatedly, ten times or more. The DNA for the CDR3 is TGCAGTGCTAGAGACCAAAGGACTAGCGGCCTAGCCAATGAGCAGTTCTTC. Translation gives CSARDQRTSGLANEQFF. The chain has TRBV20-1 and TRBJ2-1; 10 positions match TRBD2. V gave up 0 bases and J gave up 6 bases; unmatched junction bases: 11. CDR1 and CDR2 from the germline V gene are DFQATT and SNEGSKA (reference sequence). The CDR3 covers 17 residues.

This chain uses TRBV6-7 with TRBJ2-3; 10 bases match TRBD2. TRBV6-7 is given ORF status, its function remaining uncertain. The trim removed 5 bases at V and 5 bases at J, leaving 7 bases unmatched. The CDR3 spans 15 residues. CDR3 DNA sequence: TGTGCCAGCAGTAAGGGGGGACTAGCGAAAGATACGCAGTATTTT. Translation: CASSKGGLAKDTQYF.

The chain joins TRBV6-1 to TRBJ2-7; 7 bases are shared with TRBD2. Germline V CDR1 and CDR2: MNHNS, SASEGT. V was pared by 2 bases and J by 5 bases, with 9 bases of the junction left unmatched. The CDR3 is 15 residues long. The CDR3 reads CASSEWYAGAHEQYF. The CDR3 DNA sequence: TGTGCCAGCAGTGAATGGTATGCGGGAGCCCACGAGCAGTACTTC.

This clonotype was seen more than once but under ten times. The J gene is TRBJ2-3, the V gene TRBV7-9; 9 nucleotides agree with TRBD2. This CDR3 has 16 amino acids. Germline V gives CDR1 SEHNR, CDR2 FQNEAQ (reference sequence). The V gene end was trimmed by 4 bases and the J gene end by 5 bases; junction bases not matched to a gene: 10. CDR3 residues: CASSSRLAGVKDTQYF. The CDR3 bases are TGTGCCAGCAGCTCGAGGTTAGCGGGAGTGAAAGATACGCAGTATTTT.

The chain carries TRBV12-1 and TRBJ2-7. TRBV12-1 is an annotated pseudogene. CDR3 size: 15 residues. The CDR3 DNA sequence: TGTGCCAGCAGCTTTGGCTGGTGGGGGCCCTACGAGCAGTACTTC. Its translation is CASSFGWWGPYEQYF.

This clonotype was counted only a few times. The J gene is TRBJ2-5, the V gene TRBV28, with 8 nucleotides matching TRBD1. Trimming at V came to 6 bases and at J to 2 bases, leaving 8 bases not matched to a gene. The germline gives CDR1 MDHEN, CDR2 SYDVKM. CDR3 size: 15 residues. The CDR3 loop is CASSTGGQMQETQYF. For the CDR3, the DNA is TGTGCCAGCAGCACAGGGGGACAGATGCAAGAGACCCAGTACTTC.

This rearrangement joins TRBV5-5 to TRBJ2-6; 8 bases are shared with TRBD1. V shed 0 bases and J 3 bases; nucleotides not matched to a gene: 8. The length of the CDR3 is 18 residues. Germline V gene sequence: CDR1 SGHKS, CDR2 YYEKEE (reference sequence). This CDR3 reads CASSLEGRGHHGANVLTF. CDR3 sequence (DNA): TGTGCCAGCAGCTTGGAGGGCAGGGGGCATCATGGGGCCAACGTCCTGACTTTC.

The table lists this clonotype with many counts. The J gene is TRBJ2-7, the V gene TRBV6-6, with D hard to call. There are 12 residues in the CDR3. Germline loops: CDR1 MNHNY, CDR2 SVGAGI (reference sequence). V lost 6 bases to trimming and J lost 2 bases, with 8 bases between them. The CDR3 loop reads CASSYGPYEQYF. The CDR3 coding sequence is TGTGCCAGCAGCTACGGCCCCTACGAGCAGTACTTC.

The V call is TRBV14, the J call TRBJ1-4; D gene uncertain. Germline-derived CDR1 and CDR2 are SGHDN and FVKESK. CDR3 length equals 15 residues. V was clipped by 0 bases and J by 4 bases, with 9 bases between them. CDR3 loop: CASSQDSKSNEKLFF. For the CDR3, the DNA is TGTGCCAGCAGCCAAGACAGTAAGAGTAATGAAAAACTGTTTTTT.

A few counts support this clonotype. The chain recombines TRBV24-1 with TRBJ2-1; 7 bases line up with TRBD2. V lost 2 bases, J lost 8 bases, and 11 bases stayed unmatched. Looked up from germline, CDR1 is KGHDR and CDR2 is SFDVKD. CDR3 length: 16 amino acids. Written as DNA, the CDR3 is TGTGCCACCAGTGATTCATTTGGCGGGAGCGGGCATGAGCAGTTCTTC. Its translation: CATSDSFGGSGHEQFF.

The V call is TRBV4-2, the J call TRBJ2-3; TRBD2 aligns across 13 bases. CDR1 is LGHNA and CDR2 is YNFKEQ in the germline V gene. The trim removed 0 bases at V and 4 bases at J, leaving 7 bases unmatched. This CDR3 region has 18 residues. The CDR3 nucleotides read TGTGCCAGCAGCCAAGATCGCGGACTAGCGGGAGAGCCAGATACGCAGTATTTT. Translation: CASSQDRGLAGEPDTQYF.

The gene calls are TRBV12-3 or TRBV12-4 and TRBJ2-3; TRBD2 matches at 7 bases. CDR3 length: 15 residues. V dropped 3 bases and J dropped 2; count of bases not matched to a gene: 5. CDR3 sequence: CASSLVGRSTDTQYF. CDR3 DNA sequence: TGTGCCAGCAGTTTGGTCGGGAGGTCCACAGATACGCAGTATTTT.

This clonotype was observed a single time. The rearrangement joins TRBV28 to TRBJ1-1, with D possibly TRBD1 on 5 matching bases. Germline V gene data show CDR1 as MDHEN and CDR2 as SYDVKM. The germline V and J ends were trimmed by 6 bases and 0 bases, with 11 bases remaining between them. The CDR3 contains 14 residues. The CDR3 region is CASSPTVMNTEAFF. CDR3 nucleotides: TGTGCCAGCAGCCCGACAGTCATGAACACTGAAGCTTTCTTT.

This chain joins TRBV27 and TRBJ1-2, with D possibly being TRBD1 (6 bases). CDR1 and CDR2 from the germline V gene are MNHEY and SMNVEV (reference sequence). V was shortened by 5 bases and J by 4 bases, with 14 bases between the two germline ends. The length of the CDR3 is 14 residues. This chain's CDR3 is CASSRAGGGYGYTF. The DNA of the CDR3 is TGTGCCAGCAGTCGCGCCGGGGGCGGCTATGGCTACACCTTC.

This clonotype counts as medium-sized. V gene TRBV5-1 combines with J gene TRBJ2-1; D is perhaps TRBD2 (7 bases). CDR3 length: 15 residues. The germline V and J ends were trimmed by 5 bases and 5 bases, with 17 bases remaining between them. Germline lookup yields CDR1 SGHRS and CDR2 YFSETQ. The chain's CDR3 is CASRSLGGADNEQFF. The CDR3, as DNA: TGCGCCAGCAGGTCGCTGGGGGGGGCGGACAATGAGCAGTTCTTC. The entire variable domain, with the rest obtained from reference TRBV5-1 and TRBJ2-1, is as follows: KAGVTQTPRYLIKTRGQQVTLSCSPISGHRSVSWYQQTPGQGLQFLFEYFSETQRNKGNFPGRFSGRQFSNSRSEMNVSTLELGDSALYLCASRSLGGADNEQFFGPGTRLTVL.

This chain joins TRBV6-4 and TRBJ2-3, with TRBD2 matching over 7 bases. The CDR3 covers 14 residues. Germline V gene data show CDR1 as MRHNA and CDR2 as SNTAGT. Trimming cost V 2 bases and J 1 base; bases outside gene matches: 0. This chain's CDR3 is CASSDTSGTDTQYF. CDR3 DNA sequence: TGTGCCAGCAGTGACACTAGCGGCACAGATACGCAGTATTTT.

The rearrangement links TRBV16 to TRBJ2-3; 10 bases match TRBD2. Per the germline V gene, CDR1 is KGHSY and CDR2 is FQNENV. After removal of 0 bases from V and 2 bases from J, the junction contained 5 bases not matched to a gene. This CDR3 is 17 amino acids long. This CDR3 is CASSQSRTSGYTDTQYF. The CDR3 DNA follows: TGTGCCAGCAGCCAATCTCGGACTAGCGGATACACAGATACGCAGTATTTT.